This T cell receptor beta chain was sequenced for a study of blood T cells in healthy people across ages. Looking at the study overall: About one barcoded TCR beta cDNA was captured per two T cells.

As concerns this clonotype: Its antigen is undetermined.

Every donor contributed around 10 milliliters of peripheral blood by blood draw. The second PCR ran about 6 to 12 cycles with a sample-barcoded 5' primer and J-beta primers. A minimum of 2.5 million CDR3-containing paired-end reads was obtained for each sample. TCRdb passed the 5' RACE reads through MiXCR, listing each CDR3 protein once. Found here are 600,000 or so distinct CDR3 sequences, roughly 43% of them singletons; the top ten hold approximately 23%. Study outcomes and limitations: More naive CD4+ cells and higher diversity were found in long-lived than in aged donors.

The germline V gene encodes CDR1 SQVTM and CDR2 ANQGSEA. This CDR3 has 15 amino acids. V gave up 6 bases and J gave up 4 bases; unmatched junction bases: 8. The chain couples TRBV29-1 to TRBJ2-2; the match to TRBD2 covers 10 bases. The sequencing input was blood. The source is an elderly man in good health. CDR3 amino acids: CSVSSGLAITGELFF. For the CDR3, the DNA is TGCAGCGTCAGCTCGGGACTAGCGATCACCGGGGAGCTGTTTTTT.